This TCR beta chain was captured in a study of response to subunit inactivated influenza vaccine. Study-level results: Only a handful of new T cells, the authors suggested, are recruited with each seasonal influenza vaccination.

This clonotype was seen a few times. Its antigen remains unknown. One entry per CDR3 protein, called by TCRdb with MiXCR from the RT-PCR reads. This table holds about 800,000 distinct CDR3 sequences, 21% found once. This clonotype originated in a man over 45 who received an inactivated influenza vaccine. Sequenced here: PBMCs from blood, sampled 5 days after vaccination.

This CDR3 reads CSARTFGRDRGLYQPQHF. The DNA for the CDR3 is TGCAGTGCTAGAACTTTCGGGCGGGACAGGGGGCTCTATCAGCCCCAGCATTTT. V gene TRBV20-1 combines with J gene TRBJ1-5, with 12 positions matching TRBD1. The CDR3 is 18 residues long. Germline V lookup: CDR1 DFQATT, CDR2 SNEGSKA (reference sequence). J lost 5 bases, V lost 2 bases, and 13 bases had no gene match.